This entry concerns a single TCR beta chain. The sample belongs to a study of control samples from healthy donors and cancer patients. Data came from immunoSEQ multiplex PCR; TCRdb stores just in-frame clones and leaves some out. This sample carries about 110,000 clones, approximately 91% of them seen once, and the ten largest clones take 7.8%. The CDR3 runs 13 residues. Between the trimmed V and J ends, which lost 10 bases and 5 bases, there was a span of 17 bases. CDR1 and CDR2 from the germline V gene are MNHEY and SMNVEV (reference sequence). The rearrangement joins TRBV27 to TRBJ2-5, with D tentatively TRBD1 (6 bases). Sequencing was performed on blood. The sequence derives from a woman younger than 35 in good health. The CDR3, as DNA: TGTGCCACCCGGACCCTCCAGGGGGAGACCCAGTACTTC. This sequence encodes CATRTLQGETQYF.